A single T cell receptor beta chain is shown here with its context. These data originate in a study of blood T cell repertoires in COVID-19. As for the study in general: Collection of acute and convalescent COVID-19 samples took place in the United States, Italy and Spain. From T cells, B-cell-depleted T cells, or PBMCs came the material, which was cDNA or gDNA.

Methods used by the authors: Reference gene primers were amplified, and this amplification served to estimate nucleated cell counts. Some clones are missing from TCRdb's copy, which holds only in-frame ones; the method was immunoSEQ multiplex PCR. V and J calls and clone size are given by that table; D and trimming were obtained from the DNA. The sample includes about 120,000 clones, 88% of them seen just once. The CDR3 runs to 11 residues. Trimming removed 2 bases at V and 5 bases at J, with 4 bases between. The germline V gene has CDR1 MNHNS and CDR2 SASEGT. The sequenced material came from peripheral blood. The chain couples TRBV6-1 to TRBJ2-7; D is undetermined. The receptor's source is a woman aged 50 to 60 with acute or convalescent COVID-19. The CDR3 sequence is CASSEFNEQYF. The CDR3 nucleotides are TGTGCCAGCAGTGAATTCAACGAGCAGTACTTC.